This T cell receptor (beta chain) stems from a study of CD8+ T cells in alopecia areata. Study-level points and caveats: Sequence data from scalp samples additionally include resident alphabeta T cells of normal skin. Greater clonality was observed in lesional scalp samples, especially alopecia totalis/universalis, versus normal scalp.

CDR1 and CDR2 (germline): LGHNA, YNFKEQ. This CDR3 has 13 amino acids. Deletions cut 0 bases from V and 4 bases from J, with 5 bases between. Once RNA had been extracted, it was reverse transcribed into cDNA to act as the sequencing template. TCRdb's table, derived via immunoSEQ multiplex PCR, lists solely in-frame clones and lacks some. Of some 130,000 clones listed, around three fifths are singletons. A note on this clone: Its antigen is undetermined.

This sample comprised CD4+ T cells sorted from blood, obtained at week 0. The sequence came from a human donor with alopecia areata. The chain employs TRBV4-2 and TRBJ2-3; D is ambiguous. CDR3 region: CASSQEKADTQYF. In DNA form, the CDR3 reads TGTGCCAGCAGCCAAGAGAAGGCAGATACGCAGTATTTT.